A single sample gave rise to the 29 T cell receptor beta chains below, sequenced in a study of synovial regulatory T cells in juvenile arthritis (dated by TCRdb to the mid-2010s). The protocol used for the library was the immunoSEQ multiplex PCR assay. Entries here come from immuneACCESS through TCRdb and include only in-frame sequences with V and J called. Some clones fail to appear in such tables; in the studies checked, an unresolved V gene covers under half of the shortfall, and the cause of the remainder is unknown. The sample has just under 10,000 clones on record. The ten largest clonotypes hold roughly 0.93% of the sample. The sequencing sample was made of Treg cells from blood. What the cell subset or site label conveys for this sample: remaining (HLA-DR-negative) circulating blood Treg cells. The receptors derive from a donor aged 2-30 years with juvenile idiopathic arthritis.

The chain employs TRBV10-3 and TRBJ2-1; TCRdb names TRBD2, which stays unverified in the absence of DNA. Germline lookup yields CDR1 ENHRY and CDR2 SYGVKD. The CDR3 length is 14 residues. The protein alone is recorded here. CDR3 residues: CAIRDASGNNEQFF.

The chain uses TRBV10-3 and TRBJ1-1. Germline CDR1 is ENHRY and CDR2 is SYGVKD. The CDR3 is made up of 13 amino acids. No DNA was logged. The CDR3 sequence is CAISEIAYSEAFF.

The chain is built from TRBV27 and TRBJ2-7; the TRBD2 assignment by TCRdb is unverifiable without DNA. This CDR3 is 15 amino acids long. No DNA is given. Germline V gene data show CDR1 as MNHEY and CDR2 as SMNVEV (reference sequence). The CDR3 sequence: CASSFQAGRLNEQYF.

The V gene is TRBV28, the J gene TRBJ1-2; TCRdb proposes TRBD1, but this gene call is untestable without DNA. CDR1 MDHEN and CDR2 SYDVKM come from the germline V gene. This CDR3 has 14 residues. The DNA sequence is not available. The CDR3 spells CASSLSAGGQGYTF.

The CDR3 reads CSAMQGVNTEAFF. The chain combines TRBV29-1 with TRBJ1-1; the TCRdb call, TRBD1, lacks DNA for checking. The CDR3 length is 13 residues. The nucleotide record is missing. Germline CDR1 reads SQVTM; CDR2 reads ANQGSEA. The variable domain in full, completed from reference TRBV29-1 and TRBJ1-1, reads SAVISQKPSRDICQRGTSLTIQCQVDSQVTMMFWYRQQPGQSLTLIATANQGSEATYESGFVIDKFPISRPNLTFSTLTVSNMSPEDSSIYLCSAMQGVNTEAFFGQGTRLTVV.

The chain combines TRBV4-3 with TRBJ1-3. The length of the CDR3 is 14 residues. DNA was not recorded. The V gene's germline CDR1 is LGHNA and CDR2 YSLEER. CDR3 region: CASSQEDSGNTIYF.

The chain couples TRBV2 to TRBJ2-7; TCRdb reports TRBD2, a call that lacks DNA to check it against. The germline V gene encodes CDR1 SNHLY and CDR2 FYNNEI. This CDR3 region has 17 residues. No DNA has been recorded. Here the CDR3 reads CASTEIGLAGVGVEQYF.

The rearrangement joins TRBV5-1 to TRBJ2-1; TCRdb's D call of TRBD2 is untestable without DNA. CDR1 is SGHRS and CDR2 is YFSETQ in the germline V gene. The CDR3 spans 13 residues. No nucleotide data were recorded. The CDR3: CASSIASYNEQFF.

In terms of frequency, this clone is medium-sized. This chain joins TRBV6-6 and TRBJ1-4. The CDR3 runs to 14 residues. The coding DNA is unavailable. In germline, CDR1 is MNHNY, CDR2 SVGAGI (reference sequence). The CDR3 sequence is CASSLGSKDEKLFF.

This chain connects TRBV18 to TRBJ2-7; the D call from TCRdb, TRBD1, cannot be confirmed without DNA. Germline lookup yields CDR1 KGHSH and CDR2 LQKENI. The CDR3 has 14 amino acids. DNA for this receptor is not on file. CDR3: CASSLGTGGAEQYF.

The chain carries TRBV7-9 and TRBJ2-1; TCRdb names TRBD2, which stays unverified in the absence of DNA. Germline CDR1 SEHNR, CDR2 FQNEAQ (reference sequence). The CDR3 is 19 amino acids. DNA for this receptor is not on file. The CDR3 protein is CASSLGLGLLAALYNEQFF.

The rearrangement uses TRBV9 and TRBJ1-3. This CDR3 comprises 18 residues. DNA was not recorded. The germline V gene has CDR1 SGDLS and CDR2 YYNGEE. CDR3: CASSVEVHTGASGNTIYF. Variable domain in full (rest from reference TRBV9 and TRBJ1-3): DSGVTQTPKHLITATGQRVTLRCSPRSGDLSVYWYQQSLDQGLQFLIQYYNGEERAKGNILERFSAQQFPDLHSELNLSSLELGDSALYFCASSVEVHTGASGNTIYFGEGSWLTVV.

This chain's CDR3 is CASSQETVLRDNSYNEQFF. This chain links TRBV4-1 with TRBJ2-1; TCRdb calls TRBD1, which cannot be checked without DNA. The CDR3 has 19 residues. The record lacks a DNA sequence. The germline V gene encodes CDR1 MGHRA and CDR2 YSYEKL.

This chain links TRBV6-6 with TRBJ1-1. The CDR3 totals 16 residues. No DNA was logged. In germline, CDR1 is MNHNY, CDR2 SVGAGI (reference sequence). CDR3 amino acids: CASSLSPPATLTEAFF.

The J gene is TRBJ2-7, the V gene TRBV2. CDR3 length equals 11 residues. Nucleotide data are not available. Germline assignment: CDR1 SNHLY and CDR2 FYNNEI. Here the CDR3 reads CASSQPYEQYF.

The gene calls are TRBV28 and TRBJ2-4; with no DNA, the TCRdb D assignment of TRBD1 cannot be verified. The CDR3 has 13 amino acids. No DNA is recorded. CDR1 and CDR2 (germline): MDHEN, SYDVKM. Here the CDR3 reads CASSLTRGNIQYF.

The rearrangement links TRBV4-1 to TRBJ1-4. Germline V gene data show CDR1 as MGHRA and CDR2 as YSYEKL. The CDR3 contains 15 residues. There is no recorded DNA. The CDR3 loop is CASRNSGTGGEKLFF.

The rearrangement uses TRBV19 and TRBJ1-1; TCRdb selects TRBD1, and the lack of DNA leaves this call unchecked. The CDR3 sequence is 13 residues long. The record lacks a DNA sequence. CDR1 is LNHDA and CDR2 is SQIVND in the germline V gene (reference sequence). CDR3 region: CATKDRHGTEAFF.

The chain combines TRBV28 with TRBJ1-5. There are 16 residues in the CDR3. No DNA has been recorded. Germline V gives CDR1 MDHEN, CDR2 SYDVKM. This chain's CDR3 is CASSTPEGLGNQPQHF.

The CDR3 region is CASSRTGGYGYTF. The chain has TRBV27 and TRBJ1-2; checking the TCRdb D call of TRBD1 is not possible without DNA. This CDR3 region has 13 residues. The DNA is not on file. In germline, CDR1 is MNHEY, CDR2 SMNVEV (reference sequence).

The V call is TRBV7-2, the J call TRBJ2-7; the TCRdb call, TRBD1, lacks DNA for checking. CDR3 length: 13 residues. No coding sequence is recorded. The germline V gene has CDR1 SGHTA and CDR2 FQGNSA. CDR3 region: CASSLVSAYEQYF.

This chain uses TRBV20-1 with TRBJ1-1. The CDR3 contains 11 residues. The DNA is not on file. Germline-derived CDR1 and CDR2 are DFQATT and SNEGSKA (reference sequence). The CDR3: CSGRVGTEAFF.

The CDR3 sequence: CASGDSGQRNTEAFF. The rearrangement joins TRBV12-5 to TRBJ1-1; lacking DNA, the TRBD1 call made by TCRdb goes unchecked. The CDR3 covers 15 residues. No DNA is listed. Germline loops: CDR1 LGHNT, CDR2 FRNRAP.

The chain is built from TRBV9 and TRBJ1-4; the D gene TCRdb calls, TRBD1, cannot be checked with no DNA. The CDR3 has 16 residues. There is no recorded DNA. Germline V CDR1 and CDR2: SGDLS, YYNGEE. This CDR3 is CASSPEMGTGYEKLFF.

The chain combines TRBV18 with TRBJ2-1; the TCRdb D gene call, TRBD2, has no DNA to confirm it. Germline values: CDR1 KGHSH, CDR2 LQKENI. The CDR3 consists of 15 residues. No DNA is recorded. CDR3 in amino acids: CASSPLIEGGNEQFF.

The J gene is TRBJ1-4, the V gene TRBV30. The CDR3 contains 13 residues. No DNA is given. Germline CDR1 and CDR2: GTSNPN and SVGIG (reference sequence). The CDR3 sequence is CAWSGGLNEKLFF.

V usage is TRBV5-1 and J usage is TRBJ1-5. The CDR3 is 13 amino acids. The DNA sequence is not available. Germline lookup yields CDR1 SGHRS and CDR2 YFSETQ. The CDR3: CASSLLSNQPQHF.

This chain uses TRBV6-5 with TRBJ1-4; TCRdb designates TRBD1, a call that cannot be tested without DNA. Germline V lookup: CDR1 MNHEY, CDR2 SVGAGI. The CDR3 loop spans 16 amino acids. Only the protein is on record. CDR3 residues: CASSYWGTGGGEKLFF.

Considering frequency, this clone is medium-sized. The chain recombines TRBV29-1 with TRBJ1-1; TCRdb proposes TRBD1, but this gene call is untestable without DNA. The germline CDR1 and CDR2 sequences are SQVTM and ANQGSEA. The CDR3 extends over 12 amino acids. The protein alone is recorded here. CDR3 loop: CSAGTGNTEAFF.